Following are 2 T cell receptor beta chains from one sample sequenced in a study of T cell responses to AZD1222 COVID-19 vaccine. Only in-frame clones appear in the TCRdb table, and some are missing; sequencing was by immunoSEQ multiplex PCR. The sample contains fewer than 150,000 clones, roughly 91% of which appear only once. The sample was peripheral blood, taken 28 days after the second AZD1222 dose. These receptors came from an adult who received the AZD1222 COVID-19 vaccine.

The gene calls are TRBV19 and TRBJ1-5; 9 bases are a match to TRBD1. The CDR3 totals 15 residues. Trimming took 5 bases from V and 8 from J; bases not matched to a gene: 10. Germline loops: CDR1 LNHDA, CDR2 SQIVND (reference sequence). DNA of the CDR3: TGTGCCAGTAGTGCCGGACAGGGGAGGTTTGAGCCCCAGCATTTT. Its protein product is CASSAGQGRFEPQHF.

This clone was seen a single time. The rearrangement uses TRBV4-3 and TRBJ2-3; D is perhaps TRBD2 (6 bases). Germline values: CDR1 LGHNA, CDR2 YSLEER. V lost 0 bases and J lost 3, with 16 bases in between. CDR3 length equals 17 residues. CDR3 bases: TGCGCCAGCAGCCAAGATCGCAGCGCGGGGCGTACAGATACGCAGTATTTT. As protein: CASSQDRSAGRTDTQYF.